The rows below give T cell receptor beta chains drawn from one sample of a study of cytomegalovirus exposure and HLA in healthy donors. Using immunoSEQ multiplex PCR, the repertoire was profiled, and TCRdb retains in-frame clones only, with some absent. The sample contains approximately 130,000 clones, roughly 9% of which appear only once. Material for sequencing was PBMCs. These receptor sequences come from a woman aged 40 to 50 in good health and CMV-seropositive. The CDR3 runs from the conserved cysteine through the conserved F or W. Clone size is shown for a subset of rows, as once, few, many or a class of expanded clone.

j_gene: TRBJ1-1
abundance: many
v_gene: TRBV5-6
CDR3aa: CASSLGRYSEAFF

j_gene: TRBJ1-2
abundance: -
v_gene: TRBV5-1
CDR3aa: CASSLGHTETGGYTF

j_gene: TRBJ2-1
abundance: -
v_gene: TRBV5-1
CDR3aa: CASKARGSYNEQFF

j_gene: TRBJ1-1
abundance: -
v_gene: TRBV9
CDR3aa: CASSGDRENTEAFF

j_gene: TRBJ2-7
abundance: few
v_gene: TRBV21-1
CDR3aa: CASSNIRDRSYEQYF

j_gene: TRBJ1-1
abundance: -
v_gene: TRBV19
CDR3aa: CASNGGQGLGNTEAFF

j_gene: TRBJ1-5
abundance: -
v_gene: TRBV2
CDR3aa: CASSELGGLSNQPQHF

j_gene: TRBJ1-5
abundance: few
v_gene: TRBV19
CDR3aa: CASSLDREGNQPQHF

j_gene: TRBJ2-7
abundance: few
v_gene: TRBV5-6
CDR3aa: CASSWTGVDYEQYF

j_gene: TRBJ1-1
abundance: many
v_gene: TRBV6-4
CDR3aa: CASAADGNTEAFF

j_gene: TRBJ2-5
abundance: -
v_gene: TRBV5-4
CDR3aa: CASSADVGAQGETQYF

j_gene: TRBJ1-5
abundance: -
v_gene: TRBV7-2
CDR3aa: CASSSSRTSRARENQPQHF

j_gene: TRBJ2-3
abundance: few
v_gene: TRBV7-8
CDR3aa: CATYSRGRLSSTDTQYF

j_gene: TRBJ2-5
abundance: few
v_gene: TRBV30
CDR3aa: CAWSVDNREQYF

j_gene: TRBJ2-7
abundance: -
v_gene: TRBV13
CDR3aa: CASSPRGRMNEQYF

j_gene: TRBJ2-2
abundance: few
v_gene: TRBV5-5
CDR3aa: CASTPSVRGVTGELFF

j_gene: TRBJ1-2
abundance: few
v_gene: TRBV29-1
CDR3aa: CSVEDRGVDNYGYTF

j_gene: TRBJ1-4
abundance: few
v_gene: TRBV9
CDR3aa: CASSGQGNEKLFF

j_gene: TRBJ2-7
abundance: -
v_gene: TRBV27
CDR3aa: CASSLESGGRKYF

j_gene: TRBJ2-1
abundance: -
v_gene: TRBV19
CDR3aa: CASSVPMGLIDIPYNEQFF

j_gene: TRBJ2-1
abundance: few
v_gene: TRBV7-3
CDR3aa: CASSLNGGDLGNEQFF

j_gene: TRBJ2-1
abundance: few
v_gene: TRBV5-1
CDR3aa: CASSLLGEYNEQFF

j_gene: TRBJ1-5
abundance: -
v_gene: TRBV19
CDR3aa: CARYTSSGGCQPQHF

j_gene: TRBJ1-3
abundance: few
v_gene: TRBV5-1
CDR3aa: CASSFTGVAGNTIYF

j_gene: TRBJ1-4
abundance: -
v_gene: TRBV21-1
CDR3aa: CASSPRGSATNEKLFF

j_gene: TRBJ1-2
abundance: few
v_gene: TRBV25-1
CDR3aa: CASSDLGTGDYGYTF

j_gene: TRBJ2-2
abundance: few
v_gene: TRBV19
CDR3aa: CASSPRQGADTGELFF

j_gene: TRBJ2-7
abundance: -
v_gene: TRBV18
CDR3aa: CASSPLGGGDRGSYEQYF

j_gene: TRBJ2-1
abundance: -
v_gene: TRBV7-6
CDR3aa: CASSLVVDRAHEQFF

j_gene: TRBJ1-6
abundance: -
v_gene: TRBV6-5
CDR3aa: CASSPGISISPLHF

j_gene: TRBJ1-4
abundance: -
v_gene: TRBV15
CDR3aa: CATSSGQPNEKLFF

j_gene: TRBJ1-1
abundance: few
v_gene: TRBV18
CDR3aa: CASSPQSGQLNTEAFF

j_gene: TRBJ1-1
abundance: -
v_gene: TRBV27
CDR3aa: CASSLQGSTEAFF

j_gene: TRBJ1-4
abundance: few
v_gene: TRBV2
CDR3aa: CASSERGPAANEKLFF

j_gene: TRBJ1-2
abundance: few
v_gene: TRBV7-8
CDR3aa: CASSSTGTGYGYTF

j_gene: TRBJ1-5
abundance: -
v_gene: TRBV6-4
CDR3aa: CASSHREGQPQHF

j_gene: TRBJ1-3
abundance: -
v_gene: TRBV2
CDR3aa: CASSESGVGTIYF